One sample yielded the 5 T cell receptor beta chains listed below, sequenced in a study of blood T cells in healthy people across ages. Together with a sample-barcoded 5' primer, a J-beta primer mix was included in a second PCR lasting about 7 to 11 cycles. TCRdb reprocessed the 5' RACE reads with MiXCR, giving one entry per CDR3 protein. The sample lists about 930,000 distinct CDR3 sequences, about 28% occurring once. These same records also appear under a second study, on T cells of mothers and their children.

The specimen was blood. The source of these receptors is a woman aged 40 to 50 in good health.

The chain couples TRBV18 to TRBJ1-1, with 11 bases matching TRBD1. CDR3 length: 15 residues. CDR1 and CDR2 (germline): KGHSH, LQKENI. V gave up 1 base and J gave up 5 bases; unmatched junction bases: 3. The CDR3 loop is CASSPRDRGYTEAFF. The CDR3 bases are TGTGCCAGCTCACCACGGGACAGGGGGTATACTGAAGCTTTCTTT.

In the case of this clonotype: A clone one base away is much larger, so this may be a read error. J is TRBJ1-2 and V is TRBV24-1; the match to TRBD1 covers 7 bases. Per germline, CDR1 KGHDR and CDR2 SFDVKD. The CDR3 length is 16 residues. For the CDR3, the DNA is TGTGCCACCAGTGTTGGGACAGCCCTAGGGGACTATGGCTGCACCTTC. Translating gives CATSVGTALGDYGCTF.

This chain connects TRBV12-3 or TRBV12-4 to TRBJ2-1, with 9 bases fitting TRBD1. With V trimmed by 5 bases and J by 10 bases, 12 bases remained unmatched. The CDR3 is made up of 15 amino acids. CDR3 in DNA: TGTGCCAGCAGTCGCCGGGACAGGGCTGTCTACGAGCAGTTCTTC. Its translation: CASSRRDRAVYEQFF.

This clonotype has only a few counts. J is TRBJ2-1 and V is TRBV6-1; a weak D match, TRBD2 (6 bases). The germline CDR1 and CDR2 sequences are MNHNS and SASEGT. Trimming took 3 bases from V and 0 from J, leaving 9 bases between them. This CDR3 is built from 15 residues. The CDR3: CASSEEGSSYNEQFF. The CDR3 DNA sequence: TGTGCCAGCAGTGAGGAGGGGAGCTCCTACAATGAGCAGTTCTTC.

The table lists this clonotype with many counts. The V call is TRBV20-1, the J call TRBJ2-7; 7 nucleotides align to TRBD2. The germline V gene encodes CDR1 DFQATT and CDR2 SNEGSKA (reference sequence). V was pared by 4 bases and J by 2 bases, with 5 bases of the junction left unmatched. The CDR3 runs 13 residues. DNA of the CDR3: TGCAGTGCTAACCCCGGGGGGACCTACGAGCAGTACTTC. Translated, it gives CSANPGGTYEQYF.